Here is one T cell receptor beta chain with its context. Its matching antigen is unknown. TCRdb's copy holds only in-frame clones and misses some; the assay was immunoSEQ multiplex PCR. The table records 1,500 to 2,000 clones, over 30% of them present only once. The CDR3 covers 14 residues. CDR1 and CDR2 (germline): GTSNPN, SVGIG (reference sequence). V dropped 0 bases and J dropped 3 bases, with 9 bases sitting between them. This sample is drawn from a study of tumor-infiltrating lymphocytes in localized non-small cell lung cancer. Broader study findings: Only some patients had TCR sequencing, depending on available tissue.

The sequenced material came from uninvolved lung tissue not adjacent to the tumor. The TCR sequence derives from a human donor with non-small cell lung cancer. V usage is TRBV30 and J usage is TRBJ1-5; D unresolved. The CDR3 coding sequence is TGTGCCTGGAGTGTAAGTCAGTTCAATCAGCCCCAGCATTTT. As protein: CAWSVSQFNQPQHF.